These 32 T cell receptor beta chains were all obtained from the same sample, sequenced in a study of blood T cell repertoires in COVID-19. Profiled with immunoSEQ multiplex PCR; TCRdb holds only in-frame clones, not every one. The sample has around 28,000 clones; roughly nine tenths are singletons. The specimen was peripheral blood. These receptors originate from a human donor in a cohort sampled during active COVID-19.

The gene calls are TRBV28 and TRBJ1-1; D gene ambiguous. Germline CDR1 reads MDHEN; CDR2 reads SYDVKM. The CDR3 extends over 11 amino acids. Trimming pared 5 bases from V and 5 bases from J, leaving 6 bases between. CDR3 residues: CASSLRTEAFF. The DNA for the CDR3 is TGTGCCAGCAGTCTCCGTACTGAAGCTTTCTTT.

The chain employs TRBV7-2 and TRBJ2-5; D is perhaps TRBD2 (5 bases). The CDR3 is made up of 16 amino acids. With 2 bases removed from V and 3 bases from J, the gap between germline ends came to 16 bases. Per the germline V gene, CDR1 is SGHTA and CDR2 is FQGNSA. The CDR3 DNA follows: TGTGCCAGCAGCTTACTGCTCTCCGAGGGCAAAGAGACCCAGTACTTC. It translates to CASSLLLSEGKETQYF.

The chain couples TRBV6-1 to TRBJ1-2; D is perhaps TRBD1 (5 bases). Germline V gives CDR1 MNHNS, CDR2 SASEGT. The V end lost 3 bases, the J end lost 7 bases, and 15 bases lay between the germline ends. The CDR3 is 14 amino acids. CDR3 loop: CASSEGGLAFGYTF. CDR3 sequence (DNA): TGTGCCAGCAGTGAGGGGGGTCTAGCTTTTGGCTACACCTTC.

The genes are TRBV7-3 and TRBJ2-1; 7 bases are shared with TRBD2. The CDR3 length is 14 residues. From germline, CDR1 is SGHTA and CDR2 FQGTGA. V trimming: 5 bases; J trimming: 8 bases; junction bases outside the gene matches: 9. CDR3 in DNA: TGTGCCAGCAGCCCCCGGGGGGTGGGGGATGAGCAGTTCTTC. This translates into CASSPRGVGDEQFF.

This clone appeared once. This chain uses TRBV19 with TRBJ1-2; tentatively, D is TRBD1 (5 bases). V was shortened by 5 bases and J by 6 bases, with 22 bases between the two germline ends. This CDR3 comprises 16 residues. Germline CDR1 and CDR2: LNHDA and SQIVND (reference sequence). In nucleotides, the CDR3 is TGTGCCAGTAGTTCTCGCCAGAGCCTGGGGGGAGATGGCTACACCTTC. It codes for CASSSRQSLGGDGYTF.

V usage is TRBV6-5 and J usage is TRBJ2-1, with 9 bases aligning to TRBD2. The trim removed 8 bases at V and 8 bases at J, leaving 13 bases unmatched. This CDR3 is 15 amino acids long. Germline V gives CDR1 MNHEY, CDR2 SVGAGI. CDR3 in DNA: TGTGCCAGCGGCAAGACTGCGGGAGGGGCGTATGAGCAGTTCTTC. This translates into CASGKTAGGAYEQFF.

The V gene is TRBV5-1, the J gene TRBJ1-2, with 7 bases lining up with TRBD1. From germline, CDR1 is SGHRS and CDR2 YFSETQ. The CDR3 sequence is 16 residues long. The J segment lost 0 bases and the V segment lost 3 bases, leaving 8 bases of the junction unmatched. Written as DNA, the CDR3 is TGCGCCAGCAGCTCCGACAGACAGGGAGCTAACTATGGCTACACCTTC. Protein product: CASSSDRQGANYGYTF.

The V and J genes are TRBV9 and TRBJ2-2; 7 nucleotides align to TRBD1. V dropped 4 bases and J dropped 2; count of bases not matched to a gene: 5. Germline V CDR1 and CDR2: SGDLS, YYNGEE. The CDR3 is 15 residues long. CDR3 DNA: TGTGCCAGCAGCCCAGGGACAGCCAACACCGGGGAGCTGTTTTTT. It translates to CASSPGTANTGELFF.

J is TRBJ2-1 and V is TRBV7-6; the match to TRBD2 covers 7 bases. The CDR3 has 17 amino acids. The junction had 11 bases not matched to a gene; V was cut back by 0 bases and J by 6 bases. Looked up from germline, CDR1 is SGHVS and CDR2 is FNYEAQ. CDR3 loop: CASSLAYGTKEANEQFF. The CDR3 DNA sequence: TGTGCCAGCAGCTTAGCTTATGGGACTAAAGAGGCCAATGAGCAGTTCTTC.

CDR3 nucleotides: TGTGCCAGCAGCTTAGCGGGACAGGGGGCACAGGGCTACACCTTC. Its translation is CASSLAGQGAQGYTF. The chain recombines TRBV7-9 with TRBJ1-2; 12 bases fit TRBD1. After removal of 0 bases from V and 8 bases from J, the junction contained 4 bases not matched to a gene. CDR1 is SEHNR, CDR2 FQNEAQ, per germline (reference sequence). The CDR3 loop spans 15 amino acids. The variable domain in full, with the rest retrieved from reference TRBV7-9 and TRBJ1-2, is DTGVSQNPRHKITKRGQNVTFRCDPISEHNRLYWYRQTLGQGPEFLTYFQNEAQLEKSRLLSDRFSAERPKGSFSTLEIQRTEQGDSAMYLCASSLAGQGAQGYTFGSGTRLTVV.

V gene TRBV7-8 combines with J gene TRBJ2-3, with 9 bases matching TRBD2. This CDR3 region has 16 residues. V was clipped by 4 bases and J by 3 bases; unmatched bases: 8. Germline V gene lookup returns CDR1 SGHVS and CDR2 FQNEAQ. CDR3 DNA: TGTGCCAGCAGCTCCAAAGCGGGGGGCTCGACAGATACGCAGTATTTT. Translated: CASSSKAGGSTDTQYF.

V usage is TRBV27 and J usage is TRBJ2-3; no definite D call. Germline V gene data show CDR1 as MNHEY and CDR2 as SMNVEV (reference sequence). V was clipped by 6 bases and J by 0 bases, with 19 bases between them. CDR3 length: 17 amino acids. The CDR3 coding sequence is TGTGCCAGCAGCCCGCTACAGCTTGTTCGAAGCACAGATACGCAGTATTTT. This sequence encodes CASSPLQLVRSTDTQYF.

J is TRBJ1-4 and V is TRBV5-1, with TRBD1 matching 8 bases. The germline gives CDR1 SGHRS, CDR2 YFSETQ. V trimming: 4 bases; J trimming: 8 bases; junction bases outside the gene matches: 13. The CDR3 is 16 residues long. This CDR3 is CASSGGRTGSREKLFF. CDR3 coding DNA: TGCGCCAGCAGCGGAGGACGGACAGGGAGCCGCGAAAAACTGTTTTTT. The full variable domain, rest sourced from reference TRBV5-1 and TRBJ1-4, is KAGVTQTPRYLIKTRGQQVTLSCSPISGHRSVSWYQQTPGQGLQFLFEYFSETQRNKGNFPGRFSGRQFSNSRSEMNVSTLELGDSALYLCASSGGRTGSREKLFFGSGTQLSVL.

The chain combines TRBV12-3 or TRBV12-4 with TRBJ1-2; 7 bases are a match to TRBD1. This CDR3 is built from 13 residues. V trimming: 5 bases; J trimming: 8 bases; junction bases outside the gene matches: 8. For the CDR3, the DNA is TGTGCCAGCAGTCCCAGACAGGGTGGGGGCTACACCTTC. Translation gives CASSPRQGGGYTF.

This sequence joins TRBV23-1 and TRBJ2-6; D perhaps matches TRBD1 (6 bases). Being an ORF, TRBV23-1 has a function that is uncertain. Between the trimmed V and J ends, which lost 0 bases and 0 bases, there was a span of 21 bases. This CDR3 contains 21 residues. CDR3: CASSQSHFRGRLSSGANVLTF. The CDR3 region has the DNA TGCGCCAGCAGTCAATCGCATTTCAGGGGCAGGTTGTCCTCTGGGGCCAACGTCCTGACTTTC.

This clone was counted only a few times. The V gene is TRBV4-2, the J gene TRBJ2-7; tentatively, D is TRBD1 (6 bases). The CDR3 runs 15 residues. V gave up 0 bases and J gave up 6 bases, with 15 bases separating them. Germline V gene data show CDR1 as LGHNA and CDR2 as YNFKEQ. CDR3 loop: CASSQDPIEGGEQYF. DNA of the CDR3: TGTGCCAGCAGCCAAGATCCAATCGAAGGGGGCGAGCAGTACTTC.

The chain couples TRBV6-5 to TRBJ1-4, with D unresolved. Per the germline V gene, CDR1 is MNHEY and CDR2 is SVGAGI. This CDR3 region has 15 residues. V lost 6 bases and J lost 6, with 17 bases in between. CDR3 coding DNA: TGTGCCAGCAGATCCTCGGGAAGATTCGATGAAAAACTGTTTTTT. Its translation: CASRSSGRFDEKLFF.

V gene TRBV19 combines with J gene TRBJ2-5, with TRBD1 matching over 7 bases. Germline-derived CDR1 and CDR2 are LNHDA and SQIVND (reference sequence). V lost 7 bases, J lost 5 bases, and 25 bases stayed unmatched. The CDR3 has 19 residues. In DNA form, the CDR3 reads TGTGCCAGTATGGACAGGTCCAGACCATCCCTCTATGGATGGGAGACCCAGTACTTC. It encodes CASMDRSRPSLYGWETQYF.

The gene calls are TRBV10-1 and TRBJ2-3, with D unclear. The germline V gene has CDR1 WNHNN and CDR2 SYGVQD (reference sequence). V lost 0 bases and J 8 bases, leaving 12 bases between the germline ends. The CDR3 spans 14 residues. The CDR3 nucleotides are TGCGCCAGCAGTGAGTCGCCCCTGGCTGTTACGCAGTATTTT. As protein: CASSESPLAVTQYF.

The chain employs TRBV7-2 and TRBJ2-1; no definite D call. The CDR3 runs 14 residues. Deletions cut 0 bases from V and 6 bases from J, with 9 bases between. CDR1 SGHTA and CDR2 FQGNSA come from the germline V gene. CDR3 sequence: CASSLASRSNEQFF. CDR3 in DNA: TGTGCCAGCAGCTTAGCGTCGCGGAGCAATGAGCAGTTCTTC.

The table lists this clone with a count of one. The CDR3 DNA is TGTGCCAGCACCTCTCGGGGAGTCGGACCAAACATTCAGTACTTC. This sequence encodes CASTSRGVGPNIQYF. The gene calls are TRBV27 and TRBJ2-4; possibly TRBD2 for D (5 bases). Trimming removed 7 bases at V and 6 bases at J, with 19 bases between. The CDR3 is made up of 15 amino acids. The germline V gene has CDR1 MNHEY and CDR2 SMNVEV (reference sequence).

V and J are TRBV2 and TRBJ2-7; 7 nucleotides match TRBD1. V lost 5 bases and J lost 2; bases outside the gene matches: 3. This CDR3 region has 13 residues. Germline assignment: CDR1 SNHLY and CDR2 FYNNEI. CDR3 nucleotides: TGTGCCAGCAGTAAGGGGGCCACCTACGAGCAGTACTTC. Amino acid sequence: CASSKGATYEQYF.

V is TRBV6-6 and J is TRBJ1-2; 7 bases match TRBD1. V trimming: 5 bases; J trimming: 8 bases; junction bases outside the gene matches: 5. The CDR3 has 12 amino acids. The germline V gene encodes CDR1 MNHNY and CDR2 SVGAGI (reference sequence). The CDR3 sequence: CASSPQGGGYTF. The CDR3 bases are TGTGCCAGCAGTCCCCAAGGGGGCGGCTACACCTTC.

This chain uses TRBV30 with TRBJ2-2, with unresolved D. The CDR3 runs to 13 residues. Germline assignment: CDR1 GTSNPN and CDR2 SVGIG (reference sequence). The ends were cut back, 8 bases at V and 0 bases at J, with 10 bases in the middle. CDR3 region: CANQGANTGELFF. CDR3 nucleotide sequence: TGTGCCAACCAAGGAGCGAACACCGGGGAGCTGTTTTTT.

V is TRBV10-3 and J is TRBJ1-1; possible D gene TRBD1, 5 bases. Between the trimmed V and J ends, which lost 6 bases and 1 base, there was a span of 15 bases. This CDR3 comprises 15 residues. Germline assignment: CDR1 ENHRY and CDR2 SYGVKD. The CDR3 nucleotides read TGTGCCATCAGGGTCGGGGGAGACGCGAACACTGAAGCTTTCTTT. Translation: CAIRVGGDANTEAFF.

This clone was found once. The chain is built from TRBV19 and TRBJ2-7; 7 bases align to TRBD2. J was trimmed by 1 base and V by 6 bases; bases with no gene match: 3. CDR1 and CDR2 (germline): LNHDA, SQIVND (reference sequence). This CDR3 has 13 amino acids. The chain's CDR3 is CASSGGLSYEQYF. DNA for the CDR3: TGTGCCAGTAGCGGGGGACTATCCTACGAGCAGTACTTC.

This chain uses TRBV6-1 with TRBJ1-1; no clear D gene. Germline assignment: CDR1 MNHNS and CDR2 SASEGT. The CDR3 loop spans 13 amino acids. Trimming removed 2 bases at V and 1 base at J, with 5 bases between. In nucleotides, the CDR3 is TGTGCCAGCAGTGAACAACAGAACACTGAAGCTTTCTTT. It translates to CASSEQQNTEAFF.

The chain uses TRBV7-3 and TRBJ2-5; tentative D call: TRBD2 (6 bases). The CDR3 is 15 residues long. Germline V gene data show CDR1 as SGHTA and CDR2 as FQGTGA. V was cut by 1 base and J by 1 base, with 10 bases left in between. CDR3: CASSLRGGVQETQYF. CDR3 in DNA: TGTGCCAGCAGCTTAAGGGGCGGGGTCCAAGAGACCCAGTACTTC.

This chain joins TRBV7-9 and TRBJ1-1; TRBD1 is a possible D gene (5 bases). This CDR3 contains 16 residues. Germline V gives CDR1 SEHNR, CDR2 FQNEAQ (reference sequence). Deletions cut 2 bases from V and 1 base from J, with 14 bases between. This CDR3 is CASSLSETDPNTEAFF. In DNA form, the CDR3 reads TGTGCCAGCAGCTTATCGGAGACAGACCCGAACACTGAAGCTTTCTTT.

The chain links TRBV28 to TRBJ1-2, with D hard to call. Deletions cut 6 bases from V and 5 bases from J, with 10 bases between. Germline values: CDR1 MDHEN, CDR2 SYDVKM. The CDR3 is made up of 12 amino acids. The CDR3 coding sequence is TGTGCCAGCAGAAGTTCGGGGTATGGCTACACCTTC. It is translated as CASRSSGYGYTF.

Here the CDR3 DNA reads TGTGCCAGCAGCTTCGGACAGGGACGGACTAATGAAAAACTGTTTTTT. Translated: CASSFGQGRTNEKLFF. The rearrangement uses TRBV5-4 and TRBJ1-4, with 8 bases aligning to TRBD1. V lost 2 bases to trimming and J lost 2 bases; unmatched junction nucleotides: 5. This CDR3 region has 16 residues. Germline assignment: CDR1 SGHNT and CDR2 YYREEE (reference sequence). The whole variable domain, filled in from reference TRBV5-4 and TRBJ1-4, reads ETGVTQSPTHLIKTRGQQVTLRCSSQSGHNTVSWYQQALGQGPQFIFQYYREEENGRGNFPPRFSGLQFPNYSSELNVNALELDDSALYLCASSFGQGRTNEKLFFGSGTQLSVL.

The chain joins TRBV4-2 to TRBJ2-1; 7 bases are shared with TRBD1. Germline CDR1 and CDR2: LGHNA and YNFKEQ. V was pared by 4 bases and J by 0 bases, with 0 bases of the junction left unmatched. The CDR3 loop spans 14 amino acids. The CDR3 protein is CASSRDSSYNEQFF. CDR3 DNA: TGTGCCAGCAGCCGGGACAGCTCCTACAATGAGCAGTTCTTC.